Shown below are 4 T cell receptor beta chains from a single sample sequenced in a study of shared clonotypes between healthy human individuals. Method: immunoSEQ multiplex PCR; TCRdb's copy keeps in-frame clones and lacks some. The data contain about 1.1 million clones, approximately 78% of them singletons. The specimen sequenced was memory CD4+ T cells from PBMCs. Noted subset: CD45RA-negative fraction. These TCRs come from a man aged 18-30 years in good health. Some clones in this sample may be carry-over from other donors' samples.

This clone was picked up a small number of times. The CDR3 region is CASRETGDGRAQYF. CDR3 in DNA: TGTGCCAGCAGAGAGACAGGGGACGGGAGGGCCCAGTACTTC. This chain connects TRBV25-1 to TRBJ2-5; D is perhaps TRBD1 or TRBD2 (8 bases each). Looked up from germline, CDR1 is MGHDK and CDR2 is SYGVNS. V was shortened by 6 bases and J by 9 bases, with 20 bases between the two germline ends. The CDR3 length is 14 residues.

The rearrangement links TRBV28 to TRBJ2-7; the match to TRBD1 covers 9 bases. This CDR3 contains 15 residues. The V and J ends lost 1 base and 8 bases, in that order; junction bases with no gene match: 9. From germline, CDR1 is MDHEN and CDR2 SYDVKM. This chain's CDR3 is CASSLSGTGMLQQYF. CDR3 nucleotide sequence: TGTGCCAGCAGTTTATCCGGGACAGGGATGCTGCAGCAGTACTTC. Complete variable domain (other parts from reference TRBV28 and TRBJ2-7): DVKVTQSSRYLVKRTGEKVFLECVQDMDHENMFWYRQDPGLGLRLIYFSYDVKMKEKGDIPEGYSVSREKKERFSLILESASTNQTSMYLCASSLSGTGMLQQYFGPGTRLTVT.

The V gene is TRBV18, the J gene TRBJ1-4; D is perhaps TRBD1 (5 bases). V lost 3 bases and J lost 5, with 16 bases in between. The CDR3 spans 16 residues. Germline V lookup: CDR1 KGHSH, CDR2 LQKENI. The CDR3 sequence is CASSPTALGKNEKLFF. In DNA form, the CDR3 reads TGTGCCAGCTCACCGACAGCGCTCGGGAAGAATGAAAAACTGTTTTTT.

The rearrangement uses TRBV4-2 and TRBJ2-1; weak D call: TRBD2 (7 bases). The CDR3 extends over 19 amino acids. Germline V gene lookup returns CDR1 LGHNA and CDR2 YNFKEQ. V dropped 1 base and J dropped 6 bases, with 25 bases sitting between them. CDR3 bases: TGTGCCAGCAGCCAAGGCCTGGCTAGCGGAGTACTGGGGGCCAATGAGCAGTTCTTC. It specifies CASSQGLASGVLGANEQFF.